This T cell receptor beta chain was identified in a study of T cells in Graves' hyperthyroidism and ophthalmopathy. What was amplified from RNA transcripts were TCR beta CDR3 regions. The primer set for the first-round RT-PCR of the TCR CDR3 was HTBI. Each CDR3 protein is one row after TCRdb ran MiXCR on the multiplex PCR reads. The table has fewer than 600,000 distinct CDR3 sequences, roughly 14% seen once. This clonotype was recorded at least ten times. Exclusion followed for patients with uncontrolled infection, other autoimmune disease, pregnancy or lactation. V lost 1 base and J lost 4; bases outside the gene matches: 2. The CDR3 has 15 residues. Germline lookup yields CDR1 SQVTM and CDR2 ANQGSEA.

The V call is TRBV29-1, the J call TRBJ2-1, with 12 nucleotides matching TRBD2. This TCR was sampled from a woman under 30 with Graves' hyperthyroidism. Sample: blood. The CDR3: CSVEGLAGVYNEQFF. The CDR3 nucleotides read TGCAGCGTTGAAGGACTAGCGGGAGTATACAATGAGCAGTTCTTC.